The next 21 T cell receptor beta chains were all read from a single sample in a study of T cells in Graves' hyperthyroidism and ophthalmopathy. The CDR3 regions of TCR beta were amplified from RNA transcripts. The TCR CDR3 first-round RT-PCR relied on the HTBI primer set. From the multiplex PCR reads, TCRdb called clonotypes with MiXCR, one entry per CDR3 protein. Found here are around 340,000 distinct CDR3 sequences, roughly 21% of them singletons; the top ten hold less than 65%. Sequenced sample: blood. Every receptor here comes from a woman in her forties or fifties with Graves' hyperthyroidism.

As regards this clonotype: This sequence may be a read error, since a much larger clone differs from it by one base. CDR3 protein: CASSLGVVAYNEQFF. CDR3 coding DNA: TGTGCCAGCAGCTTAGGAGTGGTGGCCTACAATGAGCAGTTCTTC. This rearrangement joins TRBV11-2 to TRBJ2-1; the D is unclear. This CDR3 has 15 amino acids. V dropped 1 base and J dropped 2 bases, with 9 bases sitting between them. Per germline, CDR1 SGHAT and CDR2 FQNNGV.

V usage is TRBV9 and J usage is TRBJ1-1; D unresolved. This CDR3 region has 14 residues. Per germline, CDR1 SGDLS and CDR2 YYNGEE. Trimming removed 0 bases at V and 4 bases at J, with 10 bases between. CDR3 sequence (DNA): TGTGCCAGCAGCGTAGTCGGGGTGGGCACTGAAGCTTTCTTT. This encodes CASSVVGVGTEAFF.

CDR3 nucleotide sequence: TGTGCCAGCAGCCCACTAGCGGTCTCCTACAATGAGCAGTTCTTC. Residues: CASSPLAVSYNEQFF. The chain has TRBV3-1 and TRBJ2-1; 8 bases line up with TRBD2. Germline CDR1 reads LGHDT; CDR2 reads YNNKEL (reference sequence). This CDR3 has 15 amino acids. The trim removed 4 bases at V and 0 bases at J, leaving 2 bases unmatched.

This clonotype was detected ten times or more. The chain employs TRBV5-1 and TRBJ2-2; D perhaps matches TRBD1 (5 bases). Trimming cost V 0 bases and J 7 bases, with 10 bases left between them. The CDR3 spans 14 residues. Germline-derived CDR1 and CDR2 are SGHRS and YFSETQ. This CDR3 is CASSLGQGIGELFF. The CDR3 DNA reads TGCGCCAGCAGCTTGGGCCAGGGCATCGGGGAGCTGTTTTTT.

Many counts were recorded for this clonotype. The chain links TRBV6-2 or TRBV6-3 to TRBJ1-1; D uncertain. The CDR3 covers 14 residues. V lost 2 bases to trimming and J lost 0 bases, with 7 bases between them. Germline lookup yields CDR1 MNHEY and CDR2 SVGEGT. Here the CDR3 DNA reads TGTGCCAGCAGTTACCCAAGAATGAACACTGAAGCTTTCTTT. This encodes CASSYPRMNTEAFF.

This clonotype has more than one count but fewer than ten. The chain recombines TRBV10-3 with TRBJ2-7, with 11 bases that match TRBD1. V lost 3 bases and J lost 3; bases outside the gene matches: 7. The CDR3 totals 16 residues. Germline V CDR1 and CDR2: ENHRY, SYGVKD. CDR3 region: CAISDTPGTGGYEQYF. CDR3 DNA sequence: TGTGCCATCAGTGATACTCCCGGGACAGGGGGCTACGAGCAGTACTTC.

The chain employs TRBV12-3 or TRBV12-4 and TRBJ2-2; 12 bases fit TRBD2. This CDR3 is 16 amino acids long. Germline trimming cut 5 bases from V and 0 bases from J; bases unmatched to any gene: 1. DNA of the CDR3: TGTGCCAGCAGTCCTAGCGGGGGGGCGAACACCGGGGAGCTGTTTTTT. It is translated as CASSPSGGANTGELFF.

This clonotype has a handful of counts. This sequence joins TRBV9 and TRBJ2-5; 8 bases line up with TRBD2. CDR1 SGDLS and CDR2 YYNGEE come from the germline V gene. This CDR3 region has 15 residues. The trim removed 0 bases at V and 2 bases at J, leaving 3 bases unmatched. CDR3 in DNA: TGTGCCAGCAGCGTAGCTACGGGGGGGCAAGAGACCCAGTACTTC. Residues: CASSVATGGQETQYF. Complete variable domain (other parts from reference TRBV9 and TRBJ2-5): DSGVTQTPKHLITATGQRVTLRCSPRSGDLSVYWYQQSLDQGLQFLIQYYNGEERAKGNILERFSAQQFPDLHSELNLSSLELGDSALYFCASSVATGGQETQYFGPGTRLLVL.

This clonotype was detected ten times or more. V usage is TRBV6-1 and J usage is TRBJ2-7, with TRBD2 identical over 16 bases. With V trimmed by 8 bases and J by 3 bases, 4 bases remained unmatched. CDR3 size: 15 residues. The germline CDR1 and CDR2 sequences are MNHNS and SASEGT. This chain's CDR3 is CASGTSGRASYEQYF. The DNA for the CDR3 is TGTGCCAGCGGGACTAGCGGGAGGGCCAGCTACGAGCAGTACTTC.

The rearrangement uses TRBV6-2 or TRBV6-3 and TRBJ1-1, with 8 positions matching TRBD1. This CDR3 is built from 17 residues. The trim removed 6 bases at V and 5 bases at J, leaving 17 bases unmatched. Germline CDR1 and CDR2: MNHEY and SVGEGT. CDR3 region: CASRIGGTGGYGTEAFF. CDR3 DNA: TGTGCCAGCAGGATCGGGGGGACAGGTGGGTATGGGACTGAAGCTTTCTTT.

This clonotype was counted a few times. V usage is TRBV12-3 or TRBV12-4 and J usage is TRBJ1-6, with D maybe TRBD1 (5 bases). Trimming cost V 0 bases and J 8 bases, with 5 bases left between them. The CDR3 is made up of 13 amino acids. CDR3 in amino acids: CASSLAGDSPLHF. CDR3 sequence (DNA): TGTGCCAGCAGTTTAGCGGGGGATTCACCCCTCCACTTT.

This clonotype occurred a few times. DNA for the CDR3: TGTGCCAGCAGCTTCGACCGTTCCGCGATGGCAGATACGCAGTATTTT. It translates to CASSFDRSAMADTQYF. The rearrangement links TRBV3-1 to TRBJ2-3; D unresolved. Trimming shortened V by 5 bases and J by 4 bases, and 19 bases separated the two germline ends. Per germline, CDR1 LGHDT and CDR2 YNNKEL (reference sequence). The CDR3 has 16 residues.

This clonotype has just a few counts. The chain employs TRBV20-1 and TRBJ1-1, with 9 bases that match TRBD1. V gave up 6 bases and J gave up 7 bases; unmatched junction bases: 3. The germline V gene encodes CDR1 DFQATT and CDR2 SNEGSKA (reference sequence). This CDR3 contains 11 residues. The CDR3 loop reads CSATDRGEAFF. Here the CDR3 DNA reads TGCAGTGCAACGGACAGGGGTGAAGCTTTCTTT.

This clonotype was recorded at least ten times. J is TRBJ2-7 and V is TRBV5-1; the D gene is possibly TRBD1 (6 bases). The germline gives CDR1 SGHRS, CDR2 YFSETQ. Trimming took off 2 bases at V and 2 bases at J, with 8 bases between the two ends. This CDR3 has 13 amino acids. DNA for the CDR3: TGCGCCAGCAGCTTCGGGACAACCTACGAGCAGTACTTC. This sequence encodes CASSFGTTYEQYF.

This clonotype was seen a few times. The CDR3: CASSVGTLAYEQYF. The DNA of the CDR3 is TGTGCCAGCAGCGTAGGGACACTAGCCTACGAGCAGTACTTC. The J gene is TRBJ2-7, the V gene TRBV9, with D perhaps being TRBD1 or TRBD2 (5 bases each). V was cut by 0 bases and J by 2 bases, with 9 bases left in between. The CDR3 length is 14 residues. Germline assignment: CDR1 SGDLS and CDR2 YYNGEE.

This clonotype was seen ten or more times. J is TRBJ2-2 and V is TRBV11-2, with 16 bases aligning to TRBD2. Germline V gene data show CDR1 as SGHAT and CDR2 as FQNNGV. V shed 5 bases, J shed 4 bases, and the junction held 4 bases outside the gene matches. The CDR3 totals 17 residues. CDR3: CASSTGLAGGFTGELFF. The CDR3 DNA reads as TGTGCCAGCAGCACGGGACTAGCGGGAGGGTTCACCGGGGAGCTGTTTTTT.

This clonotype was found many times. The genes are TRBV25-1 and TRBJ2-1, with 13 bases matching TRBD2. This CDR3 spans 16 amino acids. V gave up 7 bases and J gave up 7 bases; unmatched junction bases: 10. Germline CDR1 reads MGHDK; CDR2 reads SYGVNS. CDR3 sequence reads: CASTRTSGRANNEQFF. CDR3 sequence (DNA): TGTGCCAGCACCCGAACTAGCGGGAGGGCCAATAATGAGCAGTTCTTC.

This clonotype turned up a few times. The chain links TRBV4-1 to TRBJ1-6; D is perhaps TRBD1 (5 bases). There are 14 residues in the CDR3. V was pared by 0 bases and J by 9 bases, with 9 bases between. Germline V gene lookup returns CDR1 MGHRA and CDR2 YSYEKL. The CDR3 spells CASSQEQGGSPLHF. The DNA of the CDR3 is TGCGCCAGCAGCCAAGAGCAGGGTGGTTCACCCCTCCACTTT.

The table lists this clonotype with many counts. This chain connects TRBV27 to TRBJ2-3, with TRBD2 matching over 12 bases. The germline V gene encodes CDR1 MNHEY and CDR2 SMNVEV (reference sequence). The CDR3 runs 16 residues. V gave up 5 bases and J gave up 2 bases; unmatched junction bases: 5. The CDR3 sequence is CASSETSGGITDTQYF. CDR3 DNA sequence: TGTGCCAGCAGTGAAACTAGCGGGGGGATCACAGATACGCAGTATTTT.

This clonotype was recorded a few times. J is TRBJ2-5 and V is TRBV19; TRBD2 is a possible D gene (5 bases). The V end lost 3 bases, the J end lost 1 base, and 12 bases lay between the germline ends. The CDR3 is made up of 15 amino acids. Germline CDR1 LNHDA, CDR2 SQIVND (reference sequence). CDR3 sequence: CASSMGRRTQETQYF. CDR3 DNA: TGTGCCAGTAGTATGGGGAGACGTACCCAAGAGACCCAGTACTTC.

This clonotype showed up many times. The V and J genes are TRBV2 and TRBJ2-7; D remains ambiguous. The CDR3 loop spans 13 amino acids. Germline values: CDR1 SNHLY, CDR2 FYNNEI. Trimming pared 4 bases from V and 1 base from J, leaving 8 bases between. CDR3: CASSVHDSYEQYF. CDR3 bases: TGTGCCAGCAGTGTTCATGATTCCTACGAGCAGTACTTC. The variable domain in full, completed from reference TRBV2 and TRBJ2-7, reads EPEVTQTPSHQVTQMGQEVILRCVPISNHLYFYWYRQILGQKVEFLVSFYNNEISEKSEIFDDQFSVERPDGSNFTLKIRSTKLEDSAMYFCASSVHDSYEQYFGPGTRLTVT.